Included here is one TCR beta chain sequence, with context. The data stem from a study of blood T cell repertoires in COVID-19. The wider study: T cells, B-cell-depleted T cells, or PBMCs provided the cDNA or gDNA that served as material.

Assay: immunoSEQ multiplex PCR; the TCRdb copy retains only in-frame clones and omits some. The top ten clones hold around 11% of a sample with about 260,000 clones, more than 70% of them seen once. The receptor was derived from a woman in her 30s with COVID-19, enrolled during active disease. The specimen was peripheral blood.

The CDR3 region has the DNA TGTGCCAGCAGCTCAACCCAGGGGGCCAGCTCCTACGAGCAGTACTTC. Its translation: CASSSTQGASSYEQYF. J is TRBJ2-7 and V is TRBV7-2; 8 nucleotides align to TRBD1. The germline CDR1 and CDR2 sequences are SGHTA and FQGNSA. The CDR3 has 16 residues. The trim removed 4 bases at V and 0 bases at J, leaving 8 bases unmatched.